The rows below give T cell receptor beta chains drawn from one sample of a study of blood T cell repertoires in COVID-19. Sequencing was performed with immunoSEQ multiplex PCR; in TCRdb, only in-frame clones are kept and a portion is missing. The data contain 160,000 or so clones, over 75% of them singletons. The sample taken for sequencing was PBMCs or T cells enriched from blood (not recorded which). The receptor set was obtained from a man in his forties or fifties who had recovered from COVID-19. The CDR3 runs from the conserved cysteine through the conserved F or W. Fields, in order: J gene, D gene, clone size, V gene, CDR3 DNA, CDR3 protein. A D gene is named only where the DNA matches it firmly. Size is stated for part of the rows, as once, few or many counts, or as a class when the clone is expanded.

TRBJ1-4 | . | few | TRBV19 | TGTGCCAGTAGTCCCGGGGAGATGGGTGAAAAACTGTTTTTT | CASSPGEMGEKLFF
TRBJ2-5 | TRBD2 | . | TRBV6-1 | TGTGCCAGCAGTGAAGCGCTGGTAGCGGGGGCCACAGAGACCCAGTACTTC | CASSEALVAGATETQYF
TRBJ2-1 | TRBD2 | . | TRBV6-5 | TGTGCCAGCAGGGGGACTAGCGGTGAGCAGTTCTTC | CASRGTSGEQFF
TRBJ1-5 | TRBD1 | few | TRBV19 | TGTGCCAGTAGTCCTCTCAGGACAGGGGGAAACCAGCCCCAGCATTTT | CASSPLRTGGNQPQHF
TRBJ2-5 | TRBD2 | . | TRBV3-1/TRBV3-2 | TGTGCCAGCAGCCCCGGACTAGCGGGGGGGCAAGAGACCCAGTACTTC | CASSPGLAGGQETQYF
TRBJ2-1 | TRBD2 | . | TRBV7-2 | TGTGCCAGCAGCTTACTGTGGGGACTAGCGGGGAACGGTGGTGGTGAGCAGTTCTTC | CASSLLWGLAGNGGGEQFF
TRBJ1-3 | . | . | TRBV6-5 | TGTGCCAGCCAGACAAGGCCCTCTGGAAACACCATATATTTT | CASQTRPSGNTIYF
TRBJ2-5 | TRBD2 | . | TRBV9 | TGTGCCAGCAGCGTACGAGCGGGACAAGAGACCCAGTACTTC | CASSVRAGQETQYF
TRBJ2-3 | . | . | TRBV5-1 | TGCGCCAGCAGCTTGGACACCTTTTACACAGATACGCAGTATTTT | CASSLDTFYTDTQYF
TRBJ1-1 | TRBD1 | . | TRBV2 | TGTGCCAGCTCACAGGGGTACACTGAAGCTTTCTTT | CASSQGYTEAFF
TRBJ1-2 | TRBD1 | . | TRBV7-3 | TGTGCCAGCAGACCAGGGACAGGGGATGGCTACACCTTC | CASRPGTGDGYTF
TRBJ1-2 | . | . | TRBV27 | TGTGCCAGCAGTTTCCTCGGGGGTTCTGGCTACACCTTC | CASSFLGGSGYTF
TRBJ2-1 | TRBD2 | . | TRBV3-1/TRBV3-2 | TGTGCCAGCAGCCCATCGACTAGCGAGCAGTTCTTC | CASSPSTSEQFF
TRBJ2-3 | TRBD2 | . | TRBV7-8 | TGTGCCAGCAGTGTGACTAGCGGGCCTTCGGGCACAGATACGCAGTATTTT | CASSVTSGPSGTDTQYF
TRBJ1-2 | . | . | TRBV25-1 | TGTGCCAGCCGTAGCCCTTTCGAGGGTGGGGGCTACACCTTC | CASRSPFEGGGYTF
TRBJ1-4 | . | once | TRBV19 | TGTGCCAGTACCGCAGGCCCGGCGGGGAACGAAAAACTGTTTTTT | CASTAGPAGNEKLFF
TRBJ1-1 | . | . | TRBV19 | TGTGCCAGTAGTGCCGGTCTCCTGTTGCCCACTGAAGCTTTCTTT | CASSAGLLLPTEAFF
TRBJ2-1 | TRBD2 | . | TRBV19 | TGTGCCAGTAGTATTGGACTAGCGGGGGACCGCTCCTACAATGAGCAGTTCTTC | CASSIGLAGDRSYNEQFF
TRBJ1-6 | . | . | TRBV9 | TGTGCCAGTCAGTCCAGCTATAATTCACCCCTCCACTTT | CASQSSYNSPLHF
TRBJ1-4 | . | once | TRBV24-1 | TGTGCCACCAGTGCCCCCGCTCAAGGGGGAAATGAAAAACTGTTTTTT | CATSAPAQGGNEKLFF
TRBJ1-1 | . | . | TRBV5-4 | TGTGCCAGCAGCTATATGAGGGCCATGAACACTGAAGCTTTCTTT | CASSYMRAMNTEAFF
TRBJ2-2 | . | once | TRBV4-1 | TGCGCCAGCAGCCAAGTGGCCTACACCGGGGAGCTGTTTTTT | CASSQVAYTGELFF
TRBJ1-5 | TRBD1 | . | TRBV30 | TGTGCCTGGAGTGTACCGACAGGGGGCTTGGATCAGCCCCAGCATTTT | CAWSVPTGGLDQPQHF
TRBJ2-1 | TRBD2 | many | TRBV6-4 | TGTGCCAGCAGTGACTCGCTAGCGGGTCCCAATGAGCAGTTCTTC | CASSDSLAGPNEQFF
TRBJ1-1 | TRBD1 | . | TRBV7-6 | TGTGCCAGCACCCTAGGTGGGACAGGGTACACTGAAGCTTTCTTT | CASTLGGTGYTEAFF
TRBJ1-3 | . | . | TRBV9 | TGTGCCAGCAGCGTAGTAGACTCTGGAAACACCATATATTTT | CASSVVDSGNTIYF
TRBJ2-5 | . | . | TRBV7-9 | TGTGCCAGCAGCTTCTCGGACTACATGGAGACCCAGTACTTC | CASSFSDYMETQYF
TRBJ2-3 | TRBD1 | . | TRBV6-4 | TGTGCCAGCAGTGACTGGACAGGGACGCAGTATTTT | CASSDWTGTQYF
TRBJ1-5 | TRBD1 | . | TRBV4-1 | TGCGCCAGCAGCCAAGAAGGGGGGACAGGGGAATTTAGCGGCAATCAGCCCCAGCATTTT | CASSQEGGTGEFSGNQPQHF
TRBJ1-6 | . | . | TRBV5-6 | TGTGCCAGCAGCTTGGAGGAGGGGAGCAATTCACCCCTCCACTTT | CASSLEEGSNSPLHF
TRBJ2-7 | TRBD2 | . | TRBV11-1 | TGTGCCAGCAGCCATAGCGGGGGGGATAAAGAGCAGTACTTC | CASSHSGGDKEQYF
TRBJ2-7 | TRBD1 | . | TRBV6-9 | TGTGCCAGCCCTAGATGGGCAGGGGGACCCTACGAGCAGTACTTC | CASPRWAGGPYEQYF
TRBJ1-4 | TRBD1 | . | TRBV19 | TGTGCCAGTAGTGTATCACAGGGGATGGCTGAAAAACTGTTTTTT | CASSVSQGMAEKLFF
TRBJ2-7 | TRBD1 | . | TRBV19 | TGTGCCAGTAGTATGTTTGGGACAGGGACCTACGAGCAGTACTTC | CASSMFGTGTYEQYF
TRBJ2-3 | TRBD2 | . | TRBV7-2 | TGTGCCAGCAGCTGGGGACTAGCGGGCACAGATACGCAGTATTTT | CASSWGLAGTDTQYF
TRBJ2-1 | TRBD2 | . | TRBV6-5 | TGTGCCACCCTCCGGGCTAGCGGGCGGGGGGAGCAGTTCTTC | CATLRASGRGEQFF
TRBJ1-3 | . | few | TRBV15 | TGTGCCACCAGCATAGGACAGACGTTTAAAGGAAACACCATATATTTT | CATSIGQTFKGNTIYF
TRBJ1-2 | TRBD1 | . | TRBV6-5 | TGTGCCAGCAGCAGAACCGACAGGGGGCATGGCTACACCTTC | CASSRTDRGHGYTF
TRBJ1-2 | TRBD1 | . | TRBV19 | TGTGCCAGTAACGCGGGGACAGAAGGAGGGTACACCTTC | CASNAGTEGGYTF
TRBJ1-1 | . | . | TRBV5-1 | TGCGCCAGCAGCCCGGACAGTGCCACTGAAGCTTTCTTT | CASSPDSATEAFF
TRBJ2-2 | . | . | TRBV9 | TGTGCCAGCAGCGTTGGGAGAAACACCGGGGAGCTGTTTTTT | CASSVGRNTGELFF
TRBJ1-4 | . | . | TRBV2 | TGTGCCAGCAGTGATCAGGAAAAACTGTTTTTT | CASSDQEKLFF
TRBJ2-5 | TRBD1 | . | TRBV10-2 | TGCGCCAGCAGCCCGACAGGGGGGGTTGGTATGGAGACCCAGTACTTC | CASSPTGGVGMETQYF
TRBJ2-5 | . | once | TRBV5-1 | TGCGCCAGCAGCTTGGCCACAGGGCCCCCGCAAGAGACCCAGTACTTC | CASSLATGPPQETQYF
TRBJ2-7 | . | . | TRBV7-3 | TGTGCCAGCAGCTTAGAACAGCCCATAAACTCCTACGAGCAGTACTTC | CASSLEQPINSYEQYF
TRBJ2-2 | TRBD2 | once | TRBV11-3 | TGTGCCAGCAGCGAGGACCTAGCGGGGGGGACCGGGGAGCTGTTTTTT | CASSEDLAGGTGELFF
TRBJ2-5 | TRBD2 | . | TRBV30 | TGTGCCTGGAGTGTGAAGAGTCCGGGACTAGTGAAAGAGACCCAGTACTTC | CAWSVKSPGLVKETQYF
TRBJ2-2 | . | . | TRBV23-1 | TGCGCCAGCAGCCACATCTCCCTTGCCTACACCGGGGAGCTGTTTTTT | CASSHISLAYTGELFF
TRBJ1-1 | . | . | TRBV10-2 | TGCGCCAGCAGTGAGTCGTCAGGGAACACTGAAGCTTTCTTT | CASSESSGNTEAFF
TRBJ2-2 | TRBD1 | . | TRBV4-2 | TGTGCCAGCAGCCTACGGGCTCCCGGGACAGGGGCCACCGGGGAGCTGTTTTTT | CASSLRAPGTGATGELFF
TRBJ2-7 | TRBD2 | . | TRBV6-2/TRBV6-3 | TGTGCCAGCAGCCTGGGAGGGGACGAGCAGTACTTC | CASSLGGDEQYF
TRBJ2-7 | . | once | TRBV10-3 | TGTGCCATCAGTGATTCAGGACAGTGGTCCTACGAGCAGTACTTC | CAISDSGQWSYEQYF
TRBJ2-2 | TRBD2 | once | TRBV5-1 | TGCGCCAGCAGCTTTCCTAGCGGGGTCAGCGGGGAGCTGTTTTTT | CASSFPSGVSGELFF
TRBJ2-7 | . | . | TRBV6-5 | TGTGCCAGCAGCATGCTCGGAGCCTACGAGCAGTACTTC | CASSMLGAYEQYF